This TCR beta chain was identified in a study of patients and donors after allogeneic stem cell transplantation. MiXCR, applied by TCRdb to the RT-PCR reads, yields one record per CDR3 protein. The sample lists 37,000 or so distinct CDR3 sequences, under 40% occurring once. In germline, CDR1 is DFQATT, CDR2 SNEGSKA (reference sequence). After removal of 3 bases from V and 1 base from J, the junction contained 13 bases not matched to a gene. CDR3 size: 18 residues. J is TRBJ2-2 and V is TRBV20-1; 8 bases are a match to TRBD1. This TCR derives from a human donor who was either an allogeneic HSCT recipient or a stem cell or donor lymphocyte infusion donor (not recorded which). It is not recorded whose cells these are; they may come from a transplant donor. The source material was blood, either unsorted or a sorted T cell fraction (not recorded which). CDR3 amino acids: CSARDTGGAYLNTGELFF. CDR3 in DNA: TGCAGTGCTAGGGATACAGGGGGTGCTTACCTGAACACCGGGGAGCTGTTTTTT.